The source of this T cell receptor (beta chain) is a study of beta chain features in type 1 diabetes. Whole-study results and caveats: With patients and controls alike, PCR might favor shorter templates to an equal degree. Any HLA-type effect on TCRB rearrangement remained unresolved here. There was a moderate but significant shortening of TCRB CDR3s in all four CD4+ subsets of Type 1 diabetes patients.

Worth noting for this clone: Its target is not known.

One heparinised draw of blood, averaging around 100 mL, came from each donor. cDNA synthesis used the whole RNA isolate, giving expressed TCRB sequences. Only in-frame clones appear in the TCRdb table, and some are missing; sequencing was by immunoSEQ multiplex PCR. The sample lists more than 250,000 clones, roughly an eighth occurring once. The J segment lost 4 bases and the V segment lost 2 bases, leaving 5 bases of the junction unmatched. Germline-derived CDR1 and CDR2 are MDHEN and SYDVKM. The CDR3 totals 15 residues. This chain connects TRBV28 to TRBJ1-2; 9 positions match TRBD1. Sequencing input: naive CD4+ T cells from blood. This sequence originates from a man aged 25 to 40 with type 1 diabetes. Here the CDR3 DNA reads TGTGCCAGCAGTTTAGGACAGGGGCCGGGCTATGGCTACACCTTC. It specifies CASSLGQGPGYGYTF.